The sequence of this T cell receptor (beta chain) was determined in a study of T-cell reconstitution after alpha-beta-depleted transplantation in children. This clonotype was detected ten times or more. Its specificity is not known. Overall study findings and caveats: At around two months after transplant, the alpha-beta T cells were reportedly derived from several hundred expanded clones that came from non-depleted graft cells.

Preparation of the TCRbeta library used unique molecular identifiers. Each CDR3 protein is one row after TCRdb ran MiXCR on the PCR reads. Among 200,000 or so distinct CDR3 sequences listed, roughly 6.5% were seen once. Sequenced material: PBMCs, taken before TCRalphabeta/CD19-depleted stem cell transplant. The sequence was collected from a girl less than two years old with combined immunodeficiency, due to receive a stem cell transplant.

This CDR3 is CASSLDSSSYEQYF. Here the CDR3 DNA reads TGTGCCAGCAGCCTCGACAGTAGCTCCTACGAGCAGTACTTC. The genes are TRBV9 and TRBJ2-7, with D possibly being TRBD1 (5 bases). CDR1 is SGDLS, CDR2 YYNGEE, per germline. V was shortened by 4 bases and J by 0 bases, with 11 bases between the two germline ends. The CDR3 loop spans 14 amino acids.